The present TCR beta chain was sequenced within a study of regulatory T cells in long-lasting Graves disease. Study-wide results and limits: The analysis examined peripheral blood only and excluded thyroid tissue.

There are many counts of this clonotype. Its antigen is not known. Investigators prepared the TCR beta libraries by applying iRepertoire HTBI primers and Arm-PCR of CDR3 regions. TCRdb reprocessed the multiplex PCR reads with MiXCR, giving one entry per CDR3 protein. The table records over 350,000 distinct CDR3 sequences, about 14% of them present only once. Time point defined: newly diagnosed GD, antithyroid drugs for less than 3 months. Scientists built the TCR library using RNA that was extracted from PBMCs. Patients came from an endocrinology department in Xi'an, China. V dropped 1 base and J dropped 5 bases, with 17 bases sitting between them. Germline loops: CDR1 SGHAT, CDR2 FQDESV (reference sequence). The CDR3 is made up of 16 amino acids. Separately, the same data were catalogued under a study of T cells in Graves' hyperthyroidism and ophthalmopathy.

The chain has TRBV11-1 and TRBJ1-1; D is ambiguous. The sequence derives from a woman between 45 and 60 years old with Graves disease. This specimen consisted of peripheral blood mononuclear cells (PBMCs), obtained at new diagnosis, from a patient treated with antithyroid drugs. CDR3 region: CASSLESGGGPTEAFF. CDR3 DNA: TGTGCCAGCAGCTTAGAGTCGGGCGGAGGCCCAACTGAAGCTTTCTTT.